This is a list of T cell receptor beta chains from one sample in a study of blood T cell repertoires in COVID-19. Method: immunoSEQ multiplex PCR; TCRdb's copy keeps in-frame clones and lacks some. The sample holds some 130,000 clones; about 70% are singletons and the top ten take around 13%. Material: peripheral blood. The receptors shown here come from an elderly man with acute or convalescent COVID-19. The conserved cysteine and the conserved F or W are not part of the CDR3 here.

j_gene | v_gene | CDR3aa
TRBJ1-2 | TRBV28 | ASSPPGQGFYGYT
TRBJ2-1 | TRBV7-2 | ASSLGRGVWDEQF
TRBJ2-2 | TRBV30 | AWSVNRGHRELF
TRBJ1-3 | TRBV4-3 | ASSQGGGGNTIY
TRBJ2-3 | TRBV7-2 | ASSFRVFGGGTDTQY
TRBJ2-7 | TRBV5-4 | ASSFLGTGTYEQY
TRBJ2-4 | TRBV19 | ASSMGSGAGLTY
TRBJ2-7 | TRBV7-6 | ASSLSAGVASYEQY
TRBJ2-7 | TRBV12-3/TRBV12-4 | ASGRPGGYEQY
TRBJ1-6 | TRBV4-2 | ASSQDRDKNSPLH
TRBJ2-3 | TRBV7-2 | ASSPAGDTQY
TRBJ1-5 | TRBV6-5 | ASSTRVSRQPQH
TRBJ2-2 | TRBV3-1/TRBV3-2 | ASSGLAGTGELF
TRBJ1-5 | TRBV5-6 | ASSRTGGSNQPQH